The 27 T cell receptor beta chains given below trace back to one sample, sequenced in a study of control samples from healthy donors and cancer patients. Clones were sequenced by immunoSEQ multiplex PCR, and TCRdb holds only the in-frame ones, with some missing. The repertoire holds over 110,000 clones, with about nine tenths as singletons. Specimen: blood. These receptors all stem from a young man in good health.

The CDR3 loop is CASSSYEQYF. The CDR3 region has the DNA TGTGCCAGCAGTTCCTACGAGCAGTACTTC. The V call is TRBV12-3 or TRBV12-4, the J call TRBJ2-7, with unresolved D. Trimming took 4 bases from V and 2 from J, leaving 0 bases between them. CDR3 length: 10 residues.

The chain recombines TRBV25-1 with TRBJ1-6; D remains unclear. Germline CDR1 is MGHDK and CDR2 is SYGVNS. There are 15 residues in the CDR3. Trimming left V 5 bases short and J 0 bases short, with 8 bases between. CDR3 in amino acids: CASSLDSSYNSPLHF. The CDR3 DNA follows: TGTGCCAGCAGTCTTGATTCCTCCTATAATTCACCCCTCCACTTT.

This clone was seen only once. The rearrangement uses TRBV5-6 and TRBJ2-1; TRBD2 agrees at 11 bases. The CDR3 length is 15 residues. V lost 5 bases, J lost 7 bases, and 8 bases stayed unmatched. The germline gives CDR1 SGHDT, CDR2 YYEEEE. The CDR3 DNA is TGTGCCAGCAGACGCACTAGCGGGGGTAGAAATGAGCAGTTCTTC. It is translated as CASRRTSGGRNEQFF.

The V gene is TRBV19, the J gene TRBJ1-2, with 8 positions matching TRBD1. CDR1 and CDR2 from the germline V gene are LNHDA and SQIVND (reference sequence). V was clipped by 5 bases and J by 3 bases; unmatched bases: 2. The CDR3 is made up of 13 amino acids. The CDR3, as DNA: TGTGCCAGTAGTTACAGGGGGGACTATGGCTACACCTTC. This codes for CASSYRGDYGYTF. Drawing the rest from reference TRBV19 and TRBJ1-2, the complete variable domain is DGGITQSPKYLFRKEGQNVTLSCEQNLNHDAMYWYRQDPGQGLRLIYYSQIVNDFQKGDIAEGYSVSREKKESFPLTVTSAQKNPTAFYLCASSYRGDYGYTFGSGTRLTVV.

The chain recombines TRBV7-9 with TRBJ1-4; D is unclear. The CDR3 is 12 amino acids. CDR1 SEHNR and CDR2 FQNEAQ come from the germline V gene (reference sequence). Trimming stripped 4 bases from V and 5 bases from J, with 5 bases between. The CDR3 DNA sequence: TGTGCCAGCAGCTACCTAAATGAAAAACTGTTTTTT. Amino acid sequence: CASSYLNEKLFF.

The V gene is TRBV6-6, the J gene TRBJ2-1; TRBD2 matches at 7 bases. The CDR3 is made up of 16 amino acids. Germline lookup yields CDR1 MNHNY and CDR2 SVGAGI (reference sequence). With 0 bases clipped from V and 2 bases from J, the junction kept 4 bases outside the gene matches. The chain's CDR3 is CASSYSLAATYNEQFF. The CDR3 DNA is TGTGCCAGCAGTTACTCTCTAGCGGCCACCTACAATGAGCAGTTCTTC.

This clone was recorded once. This chain joins TRBV2 and TRBJ2-3, with 8 bases matching TRBD2. Trimming cost V 7 bases and J 5 bases; bases outside gene matches: 8. This CDR3 comprises 14 residues. Germline CDR1 SNHLY, CDR2 FYNNEI. The CDR3 loop is CASNTGGEGDTQYF. The CDR3 nucleotides are TGTGCCAGCAACACGGGAGGGGAGGGAGATACGCAGTATTTT.

In its sample, this clone was seen once. The chain couples TRBV7-2 to TRBJ1-1; D is possibly TRBD1 (5 bases). The length of the CDR3 is 14 residues. The ends were cut back, 6 bases at V and 8 bases at J, with 19 bases in the middle. The V gene's germline CDR1 is SGHTA and CDR2 FQGNSA. The CDR3 spells CASRPSTDTLEAFF. The CDR3 DNA reads TGTGCCAGCAGACCATCGACAGATACCTTAGAAGCTTTCTTT.

The rearrangement joins TRBV20-1 to TRBJ1-4, with D maybe TRBD1 (5 bases). This CDR3 contains 10 residues. The V gene lost 7 bases and the J gene lost 12 bases, with 12 bases spanning the gap. Germline V gene lookup returns CDR1 DFQATT and CDR2 SNEGSKA (reference sequence). The chain's CDR3 is CSVWGQELFF. The CDR3 nucleotides are TGCAGTGTTTGGGGCCAGGAACTGTTTTTT.

The rearrangement joins TRBV27 to TRBJ1-1; tentative D call: TRBD1 (5 bases). The CDR3 runs to 14 residues. The germline CDR1 and CDR2 sequences are MNHEY and SMNVEV (reference sequence). V dropped 6 bases and J dropped 3 bases, with 14 bases sitting between them. The CDR3 here is CASRGGFSDTEAFF. The CDR3 coding sequence is TGTGCCAGCAGGGGGGGTTTTTCGGACACTGAAGCTTTCTTT.

The chain uses TRBV27 and TRBJ2-1; 8 bases align to TRBD2. Germline V gene data show CDR1 as MNHEY and CDR2 as SMNVEV (reference sequence). J gave up 2 bases and V 8 bases, and 11 bases lay outside the gene matches. The CDR3 totals 16 residues. In DNA form, the CDR3 reads TGTGCCAGCTTCCGTGGGGGGACTAGACCCTACAATGAGCAGTTCTTC. Its translation: CASFRGGTRPYNEQFF.

The chain links TRBV7-2 to TRBJ2-5; 7 bases agree with TRBD2. Germline lookup yields CDR1 SGHTA and CDR2 FQGNSA. Trimming at V came to 3 bases and at J to 3 bases, leaving 4 bases not matched to a gene. The CDR3 has 14 residues. The CDR3 region has the DNA TGTGCCAGCAGCTTCCGGCTAGCGGAAGAGACCCAGTACTTC. Protein: CASSFRLAEETQYF.

The V gene is TRBV3-1 (or the pseudogene TRBV3-2), the J gene TRBJ2-7; 14 bases are a match to TRBD2. Germline CDR1 LGHDT, CDR2 YNNKEL (reference sequence). This CDR3 comprises 16 residues. With V trimmed by 4 bases and J by 7 bases, 9 bases remained unmatched. The CDR3 DNA follows: TGTGCCAGCAGCCCCCAGGGGACTAGCGGGAGAGGGGAGCAGTACTTC. This encodes CASSPQGTSGRGEQYF.

The chain uses TRBV7-8 and TRBJ2-1; TRBD2 agrees at 8 bases. Per the germline V gene, CDR1 is SGHVS and CDR2 is FQNEAQ. The trim removed 2 bases at V and 12 bases at J, leaving 15 bases unmatched. The CDR3 consists of 16 residues. CDR3 protein: CASSLLRAGGPEGQFF. The CDR3 DNA sequence: TGTGCCAGCAGCTTATTACGGGCGGGAGGCCCTGAGGGGCAGTTCTTC.

The V and J genes are TRBV7-9 and TRBJ2-3; 11 bases line up with TRBD2. The CDR3 has 17 amino acids. V shed 8 bases, J shed 0 bases, and the junction held 10 bases outside the gene matches. The germline gives CDR1 SEHNR, CDR2 FQNEAQ (reference sequence). This CDR3 is CASPSDSGRESTDTQYF. Written as DNA, the CDR3 is TGTGCCAGCCCTAGTGATAGCGGGAGGGAAAGCACAGATACGCAGTATTTT.

The count of this clone is one. The chain uses TRBV4-2 and TRBJ2-7; the D call may be TRBD1 or TRBD2 (5 bases each). Per germline, CDR1 LGHNA and CDR2 YNFKEQ. CDR3 length equals 13 residues. The V end lost 1 base, the J end lost 3 bases, and 7 bases lay between the germline ends. The CDR3 region has the DNA TGTGCCAGCAGCCAAGGGGACCACTACGAGCAGTACTTC. It translates to CASSQGDHYEQYF.

The genes are TRBV4-3 and TRBJ1-2; D not certain. V lost 0 bases and J 9 bases, leaving 23 bases between the germline ends. The CDR3 extends over 17 amino acids. Germline CDR1 is LGHNA and CDR2 is YSLEER. The CDR3 DNA sequence: TGCGCCAGCAGCCAAGATTTTCGGGCCGCGGGATCGTTGCGCTACACCTTC. Its protein product is CASSQDFRAAGSLRYTF.

This chain joins TRBV7-9 and TRBJ2-3; D is possibly TRBD2 (6 bases). Per germline, CDR1 SEHNR and CDR2 FQNEAQ (reference sequence). CDR3 length: 16 residues. V dropped 2 bases and J dropped 4 bases, with 16 bases sitting between them. The CDR3 bases are TGTGCCAGCAGCTTATTTCCGACTAGTCAGGCAGATACGCAGTATTTT. Its protein product is CASSLFPTSQADTQYF.

The gene calls are TRBV7-3 and TRBJ2-4, with 9 positions matching TRBD1. Germline V gene sequence: CDR1 SGHTA, CDR2 FQGTGA. V shed 3 bases and J 1 base; nucleotides not matched to a gene: 13. The CDR3 has 19 residues. In DNA form, the CDR3 reads TGTGCCAGCAGCTTGCCACAGGGGGCTTCCAGGCTTGCCAAAAACATTCAGTACTTC. As protein: CASSLPQGASRLAKNIQYF.

The chain employs TRBV7-6 and TRBJ1-4; D might be TRBD1 (6 bases). The germline V gene encodes CDR1 SGHVS and CDR2 FNYEAQ. V was pared by 5 bases and J by 8 bases, with 18 bases between. This CDR3 is built from 15 residues. In nucleotides, the CDR3 is TGTGCCAGCAGCCCAGACCAGGGGAAAAGCGAAAAACTGTTTTTT. Its protein is CASSPDQGKSEKLFF. The full variable domain, in which reference TRBV7-6 and TRBJ1-4 provide the parts outside the CDR3, is GAGVSQSPRYKVTKRGQDVALRCDPISGHVSLYWYRQALGQGPEFLTYFNYEAQQDKSGLPNDRFSAERPEGSISTLTIQRTEQRDSAMYRCASSPDQGKSEKLFFGSGTQLSVL.

V is TRBV5-6 and J is TRBJ1-2; 9 bases align to TRBD1. Germline-derived CDR1 and CDR2 are SGHDT and YYEEEE. V dropped 4 bases and J dropped 4; count of bases not matched to a gene: 11. The CDR3 has 16 residues. The CDR3 DNA sequence: TGTGCCAGCAGCGCCAAGGGACAGGGTCGGGGCTATGGCTACACCTTC. Translating gives CASSAKGQGRGYGYTF.

The chain is built from TRBV15 and TRBJ2-1, with a tentative D call TRBD2 (6 bases). Germline CDR1 and CDR2: LNHNV and YYDKDF (reference sequence). The V end was cut by 1 base, the J end by 0 bases, with 10 bases between. This CDR3 spans 16 amino acids. CDR3 residues: CATSRAGLSSYNEQFF. CDR3 sequence (DNA): TGTGCCACCAGCAGAGCGGGACTTTCCTCCTACAATGAGCAGTTCTTC.

This sequence joins TRBV18 and TRBJ1-2; D is ambiguous. Trimming pared 0 bases from V and 5 bases from J, leaving 7 bases between. The CDR3 totals 13 residues. Looked up from germline, CDR1 is KGHSH and CDR2 is LQKENI. CDR3 residues: CASSPPASYGYTF. CDR3 DNA sequence: TGTGCCAGCTCACCACCGGCTTCTTATGGCTACACCTTC.

The gene calls are TRBV28 and TRBJ1-1, with a possible D match to TRBD1 (5 bases). V lost 6 bases, J lost 5 bases, and 16 bases lay in between. The CDR3 loop spans 14 amino acids. Germline V lookup: CDR1 MDHEN, CDR2 SYDVKM. CDR3 in DNA: TGTGCCAGCAGCCGGTCAGGGTCGGAGACTGAAGCTTTCTTT. Its translation is CASSRSGSETEAFF.

The chain links TRBV5-4 to TRBJ2-7; 14 bases agree with TRBD2. The junction had 7 bases not matched to a gene; V was cut back by 1 base and J by 7 bases. The CDR3 contains 16 residues. The germline V gene has CDR1 SGHNT and CDR2 YYREEE (reference sequence). Here the CDR3 DNA reads TGTGCCAGCAGCTTGCCGGGACTAGCGGGAGTGGGGGAGCAGTACTTC. This gives the protein CASSLPGLAGVGEQYF.

This chain uses TRBV7-9 with TRBJ2-3, with 8 bases aligning to TRBD1. The V and J ends lost 4 bases and 5 bases, in that order; junction bases with no gene match: 8. Germline V lookup: CDR1 SEHNR, CDR2 FQNEAQ (reference sequence). The CDR3 length is 15 residues. The CDR3 protein is CASSSIRGRVDTQYF. Here the CDR3 DNA reads TGTGCCAGCAGCTCTATCAGGGGGCGCGTAGATACGCAGTATTTT.

The chain is built from TRBV25-1 and TRBJ1-4; 9 bases fit TRBD1. Germline CDR1 MGHDK, CDR2 SYGVNS. Trimming at V came to 8 bases and at J to 7 bases, leaving 14 bases not matched to a gene. The CDR3 extends over 16 amino acids. The CDR3: CASGSYKGQGGEKLFF. Written as DNA, the CDR3 is TGTGCCAGCGGCTCCTACAAGGGACAGGGAGGTGAAAAACTGTTTTTT.